Shown below are 29 T cell receptor beta chains from a single sample sequenced in a study of T cells of healthy individuals. TCRdb called the 5' RACE reads again in MiXCR, with one record for every CDR3 protein. Counted here are nearly 100,000 distinct CDR3 sequences, roughly 15% occurring once; the ten biggest clones make up about 6.2%. These receptors originate from a human donor in good health.

In its sample, this clonotype was seen a few times. The chain combines TRBV27 with TRBJ2-5; 7 bases map to TRBD1. Germline CDR1 and CDR2: MNHEY and SMNVEV (reference sequence). The V segment lost 5 bases and the J segment 4 bases; nucleotides outside the gene matches: 13. This CDR3 is 16 amino acids long. This CDR3 reads CASSRRTGSVAETQYF. The CDR3 DNA is TGTGCCAGCAGTCGCAGGACAGGAAGTGTGGCAGAGACCCAGTACTTC.

This clonotype was detected many times. The chain carries TRBV25-1 and TRBJ2-3; 8 positions agree with TRBD2. Germline CDR1 and CDR2: MGHDK and SYGVNS. The ends lost 6 bases at V and 5 bases at J; junction bases unmatched: 7. The CDR3 consists of 14 residues. Written as DNA, the CDR3 is TGTGCCAGCAGCCGAGCGGGAGTCGGAGATACGCAGTATTTT. This gives the protein CASSRAGVGDTQYF.

This clonotype has ten or more counts. The chain links TRBV7-8 to TRBJ2-1; TRBD2 matches at 9 bases. The CDR3 has 16 amino acids. J gave up 9 bases and V 2 bases, and 11 bases lay outside the gene matches. CDR1 and CDR2 (germline): SGHVS, FQNEAQ. This CDR3 reads CASSLPVSSGGTEQFF. In nucleotides, the CDR3 is TGTGCCAGCAGCTTACCGGTTAGTAGCGGGGGTACTGAGCAGTTCTTC.

The V and J genes are TRBV5-6 and TRBJ1-5; D uncertain. Germline assignment: CDR1 SGHDT and CDR2 YYEEEE. The V gene lost 4 bases and the J gene lost 0 bases, with 11 bases spanning the gap. The CDR3 covers 15 residues. The CDR3 DNA reads as TGTGCCAGCAGCGAACTACAGTATAGCAATCAGCCCCAGCATTTT. Translation gives CASSELQYSNQPQHF. The whole variable domain, remainder taken from reference TRBV5-6 and TRBJ1-5, is DAGVTQSPTHLIKTRGQQVTLRCSPKSGHDTVSWYQQALGQGPQFIFQYYEEEERQRGNFPDRFSGHQFPNYSSELNVNALLLGDSALYLCASSELQYSNQPQHFGDGTRLSIL.

V gene TRBV11-1 combines with J gene TRBJ2-5, with unresolved D. V was cut by 0 bases and J by 1 base, with 9 bases left in between. The CDR3 length is 15 residues. Germline V CDR1 and CDR2: SGHAT, FQDESV (reference sequence). The CDR3 sequence is CASSLASSVQETQYF. CDR3 DNA: TGTGCCAGCAGCTTAGCGTCGTCAGTCCAAGAGACCCAGTACTTC.

Only a few counts were recorded for this clonotype. J is TRBJ1-1 and V is TRBV29-1; possible D gene TRBD1, 5 bases. The germline V gene encodes CDR1 SQVTM and CDR2 ANQGSEA. The V end was cut by 8 bases, the J end by 4 bases, with 17 bases between. This CDR3 has 13 amino acids. CDR3 DNA: TGCAGCACCTCGGGGGTTCGGGGCACTGAAGCTTTCTTT. Its protein is CSTSGVRGTEAFF.

This clonotype was seen only a few times. The chain joins TRBV2 to TRBJ2-3; possible D gene TRBD2, 5 bases. CDR1 is SNHLY, CDR2 FYNNEI, per germline. The CDR3 length is 17 residues. V was clipped by 2 bases and J by 6 bases, with 21 bases between them. CDR3 DNA sequence: TGTGCCAGCAGTGAATTCCCCCTAGCACAAAAGGTGGATACGCAGTATTTT. It encodes CASSEFPLAQKVDTQYF.

This clonotype was counted only a few times. V is TRBV7-6 and J is TRBJ2-3, with TRBD2 matching over 8 bases. V was clipped by 2 bases and J by 5 bases; unmatched bases: 3. Germline CDR1 SGHVS, CDR2 FNYEAQ. The CDR3 is 14 amino acids. In DNA form, the CDR3 reads TGTGCCAGCAGCTTACCCACTAGCGGAGATACGCAGTATTTT. Amino acid sequence: CASSLPTSGDTQYF.

The rearrangement uses TRBV4-2 and TRBJ1-2; 8 bases map to TRBD1. V was pared by 1 base and J by 4 bases, with 2 bases of the junction left unmatched. The CDR3 length is 14 residues. The germline CDR1 and CDR2 sequences are LGHNA and YNFKEQ. CDR3 amino acids: CASSQGQGTYGYTF. DNA for the CDR3: TGTGCCAGCAGCCAAGGACAGGGGACCTATGGCTACACCTTC.

This clonotype showed up many times. This chain connects TRBV20-1 to TRBJ2-7; D is possibly TRBD2 (6 bases). V was trimmed by 4 bases and J by 7 bases, leaving 11 bases between them. Germline V gene sequence: CDR1 DFQATT, CDR2 SNEGSKA (reference sequence). The CDR3 sequence is 11 residues long. CDR3 bases: TGCAGTGCTAAAGGGACTCTGGAGCAGTACTTC. It translates to CSAKGTLEQYF.

Only a few counts were recorded for this clonotype. This sequence joins TRBV28 and TRBJ1-1; D possibly corresponds to TRBD1 (6 bases). The V gene lost 3 bases and the J gene lost 1 base, with 18 bases spanning the gap. There are 17 residues in the CDR3. Germline V gene sequence: CDR1 MDHEN, CDR2 SYDVKM. The CDR3 loop is CASSLAGQGWSNTEAFF. The CDR3 nucleotides read TGTGCCAGCAGTTTGGCGGGGCAGGGGTGGTCGAACACTGAAGCTTTCTTT.

V usage is TRBV20-1 and J usage is TRBJ2-2; the D gene is possibly TRBD2 (6 bases). Germline CDR1 DFQATT, CDR2 SNEGSKA (reference sequence). CDR3 length: 15 residues. V was shortened by 3 bases and J by 2 bases, with 13 bases between the two germline ends. The CDR3 DNA sequence: TGCAGTGCTAGGAACTCGCGGGGTAACACCGGGGAGCTGTTTTTT. This translates into CSARNSRGNTGELFF.

The chain combines TRBV18 with TRBJ2-5; TRBD2 is a possible D gene (5 bases). The V end was cut by 1 base, the J end by 1 base, with 13 bases between. Germline V gene lookup returns CDR1 KGHSH and CDR2 LQKENI. There are 16 residues in the CDR3. This CDR3 is CASSPQGALGQETQYF. In nucleotides, the CDR3 is TGTGCCAGCTCACCACAGGGAGCGTTGGGCCAAGAGACCCAGTACTTC.

This clonotype was seen a few times. The V and J genes are TRBV5-1 and TRBJ1-4; TRBD1 is a possible D gene (5 bases). The germline V gene has CDR1 SGHRS and CDR2 YFSETQ. This CDR3 spans 15 amino acids. V lost 0 bases, J lost 8 bases, and 14 bases lay in between. The CDR3 spells CASSLGVGEGEKLFF. CDR3 nucleotide sequence: TGCGCCAGCAGCTTGGGAGTAGGGGAGGGCGAAAAACTGTTTTTT.

V is TRBV20-1 and J is TRBJ2-6, with D maybe TRBD1 (6 bases). Germline V lookup: CDR1 DFQATT, CDR2 SNEGSKA (reference sequence). Trimming stripped 1 base from V and 2 bases from J, with 6 bases between. CDR3 size: 14 residues. The CDR3 loop is CSARAGAGANVLTF. CDR3 DNA: TGCAGTGCTAGAGCAGGGGCTGGGGCCAACGTCCTGACTTTC.

In its sample, this clonotype was seen a few times. The rearrangement joins TRBV29-1 to TRBJ2-7; 16 nucleotides line up with TRBD2. V was clipped by 4 bases and J by 0 bases; unmatched bases: 6. Germline CDR1 reads SQVTM; CDR2 reads ANQGSEA. This CDR3 comprises 17 residues. Here the CDR3 DNA reads TGCAGCGTTGGGGGACTAGCGGGAGGGTTTGACTCCTACGAGCAGTACTTC. It yields the protein CSVGGLAGGFDSYEQYF.

This clonotype was picked up many times. The gene calls are TRBV5-1 and TRBJ1-6, with D hard to call. Trimming took off 1 base at V and 1 base at J, with 6 bases between the two ends. The CDR3 extends over 15 amino acids. Germline loops: CDR1 SGHRS, CDR2 YFSETQ. Here the CDR3 reads CASSLSVSYNSPLHF. CDR3 coding DNA: TGCGCCAGCAGCTTGTCGGTTTCCTATAATTCACCCCTCCACTTT.

The rearrangement joins TRBV5-1 to TRBJ2-7; D remains unclear. V was shortened by 2 bases and J by 2 bases, with 5 bases between the two germline ends. The CDR3 spans 12 residues. Germline V lookup: CDR1 SGHRS, CDR2 YFSETQ. The CDR3 sequence is CASSFDAYEQYF. The DNA for the CDR3 is TGCGCCAGCAGCTTCGACGCCTACGAGCAGTACTTC. Looking up the rest from reference TRBV5-1 and TRBJ2-7 gives the full variable domain: KAGVTQTPRYLIKTRGQQVTLSCSPISGHRSVSWYQQTPGQGLQFLFEYFSETQRNKGNFPGRFSGRQFSNSRSEMNVSTLELGDSALYLCASSFDAYEQYFGPGTRLTVT.

The table lists this clonotype with a few counts. The rearrangement uses TRBV7-9 and TRBJ1-1; 8 bases map to TRBD1. The CDR3 has 16 residues. The germline V gene encodes CDR1 SEHNR and CDR2 FQNEAQ (reference sequence). With V trimmed by 1 base and J by 4 bases, 8 bases remained unmatched. The CDR3: CASSLVGRGRGTEAFF. In DNA form, the CDR3 reads TGTGCCAGCAGCTTAGTGGGCAGGGGGCGCGGCACTGAAGCTTTCTTT.

This chain uses TRBV12-3 or TRBV12-4 with TRBJ2-4; 7 nucleotides align to TRBD2. CDR3 length equals 19 residues. J lost 5 bases, V lost 1 base, and 17 bases had no gene match. The DNA for the CDR3 is TGTGCCAGCAGTTTAGGGGTTTGGCAAGGAGGGGAGGGCGAAAACATTCAGTACTTC. Its protein is CASSLGVWQGGEGENIQYF.

This clonotype came up a few times. The V call is TRBV7-7, the J call TRBJ2-1; unclear D gene. Germline V gene sequence: CDR1 SSHAT, CDR2 FNYEAQ (reference sequence). The ends were cut back, 0 bases at V and 0 bases at J, with 12 bases in the middle. This CDR3 comprises 17 residues. Here the CDR3 DNA reads TGTGCCAGCAGCTTAGCTCAGGCGAGGAGCTCCTACAATGAGCAGTTCTTC. The encoded protein is CASSLAQARSSYNEQFF.

This clonotype was recorded a few times. The J gene is TRBJ2-1, the V gene TRBV7-2; 14 bases are shared with TRBD2. This CDR3 is built from 18 residues. Germline assignment: CDR1 SGHTA and CDR2 FQGNSA. With V trimmed by 4 bases and J by 3 bases, 8 bases remained unmatched. The DNA of the CDR3 is TGTGCCAGCAGCTCCCACATGACTAGCGGGAGGGTCTACAATGAGCAGTTCTTC. Its protein product is CASSSHMTSGRVYNEQFF.

This clonotype was observed many times. CDR3 coding DNA: TGTGCCATCAGCCGCAGGGGGGAGAGAGCCTACGAGCAGTACTTC. Translated, it gives CAISRRGERAYEQYF. The V and J genes are TRBV10-3 and TRBJ2-7; D perhaps matches TRBD1 (7 bases). CDR3 length: 15 residues. Germline assignment: CDR1 ENHRY and CDR2 SYGVKD. Trimming stripped 6 bases from V and 2 bases from J, with 17 bases between.

V usage is TRBV5-6 and J usage is TRBJ2-5, with D tentatively TRBD1 (5 bases). CDR1 is SGHDT and CDR2 is YYEEEE in the germline V gene. The CDR3 runs to 14 residues. Trimming stripped 0 bases from V and 4 bases from J, with 10 bases between. The CDR3 reads CASSLEPGIETQYF. The CDR3 DNA reads TGTGCCAGCAGCTTGGAACCAGGGATAGAGACCCAGTACTTC.

Comment on this clonotype: A much bigger clone sits one base away, suggesting this may be a read error. The V gene is TRBV12-3 or TRBV12-4, the J gene TRBJ2-7; D is undetermined. This CDR3 spans 15 amino acids. V was shortened by 3 bases and J by 3 bases, with 15 bases between the two germline ends. Written as DNA, the CDR3 is TGTGCCAGCAGTTTGTCCGGCACGGAACGCTACGAGCAGTACTTC. Its protein product is CASSLSGTERYEQYF.

This chain connects TRBV20-1 to TRBJ1-6; D unclear. From germline, CDR1 is DFQATT and CDR2 SNEGSKA (reference sequence). V dropped 1 base and J dropped 5 bases, with 21 bases sitting between them. The CDR3 loop spans 18 amino acids. Here the CDR3 reads CSARVKAAPRIHNSPLHF. CDR3 coding DNA: TGCAGTGCTAGAGTCAAGGCAGCCCCCCGTATCCATAATTCACCCCTCCACTTT.

This clonotype has only a few counts. The chain couples TRBV6-2 or TRBV6-3 to TRBJ2-4, with 10 nucleotides matching TRBD1. Germline V gene sequence: CDR1 MNHEY, CDR2 SVGEGT. The junction had 10 bases not matched to a gene; V was cut back by 4 bases and J by 1 base. This CDR3 has 18 residues. CDR3 protein: CASSFTRDRGEAKNIQYF. The CDR3 DNA is TGTGCCAGCAGTTTCACCCGGGACAGGGGTGAGGCCAAAAACATTCAGTACTTC.

This chain connects TRBV9 to TRBJ2-7; D remains unclear. The ends were cut back, 2 bases at V and 2 bases at J, with 14 bases in the middle. CDR3 size: 15 residues. Germline CDR1 reads SGDLS; CDR2 reads YYNGEE. The chain's CDR3 is CASSVAERSTYEQYF. The CDR3 bases are TGTGCCAGCAGCGTGGCCGAACGGAGTACCTACGAGCAGTACTTC.

The chain carries TRBV5-4 and TRBJ2-7, with 7 bases aligning to TRBD1. CDR1 is SGHNT, CDR2 YYREEE, per germline (reference sequence). The CDR3 consists of 15 residues. Trimming cost V 1 base and J 8 bases; bases outside gene matches: 12. The CDR3 DNA reads TGTGCCAGCAGCTTGAGGGTTGAAGGGGGCGACAAGCAGTACTTC. It specifies CASSLRVEGGDKQYF.